This T cell receptor (beta chain) was documented in a study of blood T cell repertoires in COVID-19. Method: immunoSEQ multiplex PCR; TCRdb's copy keeps in-frame clones and lacks some. This sample has a few hundred thousand clones, with about 89% found just once. V dropped 8 bases and J dropped 0; count of bases not matched to a gene: 9. The V gene's germline CDR1 is LNHDA and CDR2 SQIVND (reference sequence). CDR3 size: 16 residues. The receptor's source is a man aged 18 to 30 who had recovered from COVID-19. Sequenced material: peripheral blood. The genes are TRBV19 and TRBJ1-5; 8 positions match TRBD1. Here the CDR3 reads CASSDRGGYSNQPQHF. The CDR3 bases are TGTGCCAGTTCCGACAGGGGAGGCTATAGCAATCAGCCCCAGCATTTT.